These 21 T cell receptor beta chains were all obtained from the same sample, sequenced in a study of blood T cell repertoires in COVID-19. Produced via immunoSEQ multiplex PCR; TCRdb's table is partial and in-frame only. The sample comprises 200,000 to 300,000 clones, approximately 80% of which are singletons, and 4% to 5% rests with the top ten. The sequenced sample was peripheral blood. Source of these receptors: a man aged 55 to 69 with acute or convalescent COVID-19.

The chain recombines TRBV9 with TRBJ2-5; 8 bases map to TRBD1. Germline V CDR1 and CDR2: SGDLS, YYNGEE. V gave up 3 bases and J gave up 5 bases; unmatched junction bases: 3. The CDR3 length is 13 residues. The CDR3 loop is CASSDTGGETQYF. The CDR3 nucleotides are TGTGCCAGCAGCGATACAGGGGGGGAGACCCAGTACTTC.

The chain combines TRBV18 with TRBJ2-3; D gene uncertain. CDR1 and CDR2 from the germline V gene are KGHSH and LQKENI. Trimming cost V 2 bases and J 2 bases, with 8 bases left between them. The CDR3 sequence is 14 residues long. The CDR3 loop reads CASSPSLYTDTQYF. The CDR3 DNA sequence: TGTGCCAGCTCACCATCCCTTTACACAGATACGCAGTATTTT. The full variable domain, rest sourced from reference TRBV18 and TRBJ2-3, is NAGVMQNPRHLVRRRGQEARLRCSPMKGHSHVYWYRQLPEEGLKFMVYLQKENIIDESGMPKERFSAEFPKEGPSILRIQQVVRGDSAAYFCASSPSLYTDTQYFGPGTRLTVL.

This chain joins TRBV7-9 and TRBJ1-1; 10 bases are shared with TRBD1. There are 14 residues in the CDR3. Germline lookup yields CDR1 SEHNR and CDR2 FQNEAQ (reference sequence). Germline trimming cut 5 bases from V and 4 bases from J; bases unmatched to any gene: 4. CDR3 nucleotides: TGTGCCAGCAGCGGCCGGACAGGGGGCACTGAAGCTTTCTTT. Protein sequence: CASSGRTGGTEAFF.

CDR3 bases: TGTGCCACCAGCCCGGCGACAAATCACTACGAGCAGTACTTC. It codes for CATSPATNHYEQYF. This chain joins TRBV15 and TRBJ2-7, with D unresolved. CDR3 size: 14 residues. Germline V CDR1 and CDR2: LNHNV, YYDKDF (reference sequence). With 5 bases removed from V and 3 bases from J, the gap between germline ends came to 14 bases.

The CDR3 sequence is CASSLQSQETQYF. The DNA for the CDR3 is TGTGCCAGCAGTCTCCAGTCCCAAGAGACCCAGTACTTC. V is TRBV5-4 and J is TRBJ2-5; D gene ambiguous. V dropped 5 bases and J dropped 1 base, with 9 bases sitting between them. Germline CDR1 and CDR2: SGHNT and YYREEE (reference sequence). The CDR3 extends over 13 amino acids.

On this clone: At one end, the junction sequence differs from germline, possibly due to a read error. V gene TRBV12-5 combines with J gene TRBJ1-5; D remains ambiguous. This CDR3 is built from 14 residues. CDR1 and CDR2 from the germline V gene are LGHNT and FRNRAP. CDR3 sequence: CASGLDSNSQPQHF. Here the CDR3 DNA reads TGTGCTAGTGGCTTGGACTCGAATAGTCAGCCCCAGCATTTT.

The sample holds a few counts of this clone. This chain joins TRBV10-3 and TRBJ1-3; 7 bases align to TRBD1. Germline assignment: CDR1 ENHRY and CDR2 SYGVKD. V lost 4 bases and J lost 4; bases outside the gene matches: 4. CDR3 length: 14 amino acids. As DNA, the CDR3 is TGTGCCATCAGTGGACAGGGTGAAGGAAACACCATATATTTT. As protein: CAISGQGEGNTIYF.

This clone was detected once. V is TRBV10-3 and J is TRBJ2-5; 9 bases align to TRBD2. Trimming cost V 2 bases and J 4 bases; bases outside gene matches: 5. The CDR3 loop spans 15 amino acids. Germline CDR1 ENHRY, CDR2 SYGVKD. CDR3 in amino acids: CAISEARGGGETQYF. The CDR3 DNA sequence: TGTGCCATCAGTGAGGCGCGGGGGGGCGGAGAGACCCAGTACTTC.

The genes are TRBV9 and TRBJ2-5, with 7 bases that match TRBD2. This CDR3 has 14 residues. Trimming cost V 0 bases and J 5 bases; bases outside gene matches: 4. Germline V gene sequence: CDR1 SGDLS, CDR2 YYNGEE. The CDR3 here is CASSVATRGETQYF. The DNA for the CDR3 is TGTGCCAGCAGCGTAGCTACGCGGGGGGAGACCCAGTACTTC.

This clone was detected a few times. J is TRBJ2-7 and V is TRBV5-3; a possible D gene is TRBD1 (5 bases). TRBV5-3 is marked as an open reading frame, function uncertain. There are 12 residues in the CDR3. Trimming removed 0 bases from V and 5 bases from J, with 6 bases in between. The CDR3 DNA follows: TGTGCCAGAAGCTTGGGGGGCCACGAGCAGTACTTC. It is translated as CARSLGGHEQYF.

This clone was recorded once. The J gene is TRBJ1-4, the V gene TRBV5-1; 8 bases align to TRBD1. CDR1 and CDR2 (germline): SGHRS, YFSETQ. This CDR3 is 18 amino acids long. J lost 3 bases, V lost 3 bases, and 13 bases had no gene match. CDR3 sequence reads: CASSSGQGMYASNEKLFF. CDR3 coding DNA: TGCGCCAGCAGCTCTGGACAGGGAATGTACGCGTCTAATGAAAAACTGTTTTTT.

The CDR3 nucleotides are TGTGCCAGCAGCCAAGAATTCCGGAGAGGCTACGAGCAGTACTTC. This codes for CASSQEFRRGYEQYF. The chain employs TRBV3-1 (or the pseudogene TRBV3-2) and TRBJ2-7, with unresolved D. Germline assignment: CDR1 LGHDT and CDR2 YNNKEL (reference sequence). This CDR3 has 15 residues. V lost 0 bases to trimming and J lost 3 bases, with 12 bases between them.

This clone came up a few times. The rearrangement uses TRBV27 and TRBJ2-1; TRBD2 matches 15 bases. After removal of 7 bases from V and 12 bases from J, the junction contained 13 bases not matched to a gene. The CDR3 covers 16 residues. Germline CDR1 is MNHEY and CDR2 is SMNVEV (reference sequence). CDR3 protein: CASISVGTSGRSGQFF. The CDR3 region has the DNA TGTGCCAGCATCTCCGTGGGGACTAGCGGGAGGTCCGGGCAGTTCTTC.

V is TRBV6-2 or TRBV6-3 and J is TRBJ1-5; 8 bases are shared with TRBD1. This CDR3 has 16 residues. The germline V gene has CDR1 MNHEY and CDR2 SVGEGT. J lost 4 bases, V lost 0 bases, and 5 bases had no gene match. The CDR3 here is CASSYSDRAGNQPQHF. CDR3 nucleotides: TGTGCCAGCAGTTACTCGGACAGGGCTGGGAATCAGCCCCAGCATTTT.

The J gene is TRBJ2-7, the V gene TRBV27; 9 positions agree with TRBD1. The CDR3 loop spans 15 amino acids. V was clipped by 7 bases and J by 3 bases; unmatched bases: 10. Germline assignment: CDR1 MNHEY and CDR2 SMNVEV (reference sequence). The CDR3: CASTRVGQGRYEQYF. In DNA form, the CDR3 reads TGTGCCAGCACGAGGGTTGGACAGGGGCGCTACGAGCAGTACTTC.

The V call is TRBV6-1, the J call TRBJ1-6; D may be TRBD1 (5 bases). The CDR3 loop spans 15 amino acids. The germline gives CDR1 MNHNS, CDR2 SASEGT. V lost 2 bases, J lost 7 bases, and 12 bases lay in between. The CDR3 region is CASSEQAGMNSPLHF. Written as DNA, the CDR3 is TGTGCCAGCAGTGAACAGGCAGGGATGAATTCACCCCTCCACTTT.

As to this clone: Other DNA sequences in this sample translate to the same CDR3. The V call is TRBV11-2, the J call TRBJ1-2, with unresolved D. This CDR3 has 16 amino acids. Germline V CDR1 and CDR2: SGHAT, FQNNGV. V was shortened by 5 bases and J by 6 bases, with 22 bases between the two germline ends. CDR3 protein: CASSTWGGGFSDGYTF. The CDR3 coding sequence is TGTGCCAGCAGCACGTGGGGAGGTGGTTTTAGTGATGGCTACACCTTC.

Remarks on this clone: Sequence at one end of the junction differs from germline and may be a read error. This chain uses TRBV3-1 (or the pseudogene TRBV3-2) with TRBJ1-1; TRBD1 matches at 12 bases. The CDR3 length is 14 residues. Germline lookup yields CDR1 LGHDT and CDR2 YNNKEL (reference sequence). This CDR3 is CASTQGTGQGAAFF. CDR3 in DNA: TGTGCCAGCACCCAAGGAACGGGACAGGGGGCGGCTTTCTTT.

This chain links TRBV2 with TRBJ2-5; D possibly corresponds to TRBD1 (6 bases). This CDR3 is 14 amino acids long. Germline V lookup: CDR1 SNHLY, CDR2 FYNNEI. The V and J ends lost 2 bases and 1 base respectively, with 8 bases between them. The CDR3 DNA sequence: TGTGCCAGCAGTGAAAGGACAGTCCAAGAGACCCAGTACTTC. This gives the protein CASSERTVQETQYF. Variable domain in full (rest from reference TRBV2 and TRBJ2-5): EPEVTQTPSHQVTQMGQEVILRCVPISNHLYFYWYRQILGQKVEFLVSFYNNEISEKSEIFDDQFSVERPDGSNFTLKIRSTKLEDSAMYFCASSERTVQETQYFGPGTRLLVL.

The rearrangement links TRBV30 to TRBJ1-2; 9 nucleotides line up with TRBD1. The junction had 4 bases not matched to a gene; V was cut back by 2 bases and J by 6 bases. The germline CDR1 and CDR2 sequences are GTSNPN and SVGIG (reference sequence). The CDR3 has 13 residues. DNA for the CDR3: TGTGCCTGGAGTCCACAGGGGGCCAATGGCTACACCTTC. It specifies CAWSPQGANGYTF.

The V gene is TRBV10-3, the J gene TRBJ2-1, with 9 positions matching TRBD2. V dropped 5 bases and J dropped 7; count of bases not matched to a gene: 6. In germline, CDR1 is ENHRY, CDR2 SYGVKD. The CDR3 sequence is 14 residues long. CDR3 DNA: TGTGCCATCAGTTCTAGCGGGACTCCGAATGAGCAGTTCTTC. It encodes CAISSSGTPNEQFF.